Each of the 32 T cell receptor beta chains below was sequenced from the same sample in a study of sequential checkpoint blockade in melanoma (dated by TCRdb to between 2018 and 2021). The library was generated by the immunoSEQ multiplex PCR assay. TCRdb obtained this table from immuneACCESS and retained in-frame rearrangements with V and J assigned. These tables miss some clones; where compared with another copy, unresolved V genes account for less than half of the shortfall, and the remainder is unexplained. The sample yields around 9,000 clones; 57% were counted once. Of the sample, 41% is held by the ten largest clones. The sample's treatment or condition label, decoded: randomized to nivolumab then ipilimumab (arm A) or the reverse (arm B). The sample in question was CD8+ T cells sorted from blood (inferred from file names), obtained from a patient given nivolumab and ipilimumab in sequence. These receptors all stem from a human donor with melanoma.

The CDR3 is CASSQEGGVFNSPLHF. CDR3 in DNA: TGCGCCAGCAGCCAAGAGGGGGGGGTGTTTAATTCACCCCTCCACTTT. The chain is built from TRBV4-1 and TRBJ1-6, with D possibly TRBD1 on 5 matching bases. The CDR3 length is 16 residues. CDR1 is MGHRA and CDR2 is YSYEKL in the germline V gene. V dropped 0 bases and J dropped 6 bases, with 12 bases sitting between them.

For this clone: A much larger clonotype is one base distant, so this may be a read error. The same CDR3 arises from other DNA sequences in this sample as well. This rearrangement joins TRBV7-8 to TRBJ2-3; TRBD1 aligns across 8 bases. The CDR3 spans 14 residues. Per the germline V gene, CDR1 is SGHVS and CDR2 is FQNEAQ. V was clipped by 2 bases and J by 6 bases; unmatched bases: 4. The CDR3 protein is CASSLQGAGDTQYF. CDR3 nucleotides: TGTGCCAGCAGCTTACAGGGGGCGGGGGATACGCAGTATTTT.

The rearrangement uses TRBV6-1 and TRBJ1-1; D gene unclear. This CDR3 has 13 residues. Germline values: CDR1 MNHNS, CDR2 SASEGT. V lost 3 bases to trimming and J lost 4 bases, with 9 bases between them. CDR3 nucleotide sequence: TGTGCCAGCAGTGACTCGAGTCTCACTGAAGCTTTCTTT. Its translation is CASSDSSLTEAFF.

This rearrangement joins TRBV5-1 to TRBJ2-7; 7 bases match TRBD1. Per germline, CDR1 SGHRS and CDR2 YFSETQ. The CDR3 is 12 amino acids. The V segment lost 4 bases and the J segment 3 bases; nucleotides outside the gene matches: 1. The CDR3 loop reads CASSHRGYEQYF. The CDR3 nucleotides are TGCGCCAGCAGCCACAGGGGCTACGAGCAGTACTTC.

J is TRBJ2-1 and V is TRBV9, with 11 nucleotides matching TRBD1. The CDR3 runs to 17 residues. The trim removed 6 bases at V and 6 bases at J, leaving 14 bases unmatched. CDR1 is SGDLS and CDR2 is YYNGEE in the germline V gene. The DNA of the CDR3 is TGTGCCAGCACCGTTCCCCCCGGGACAGGGGGATTCAATGAGCAGTTCTTC. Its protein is CASTVPPGTGGFNEQFF.

The CDR3 spells CASSSSGNRYEQYF. The DNA of the CDR3 is TGTGCCAGCAGCTCGTCCGGGAATCGCTACGAGCAGTACTTC. The chain recombines TRBV11-1 with TRBJ2-7; weak D call: TRBD2 (5 bases). This CDR3 comprises 14 residues. Trimming shortened V by 4 bases and J by 3 bases, and 13 bases separated the two germline ends. CDR1 and CDR2 from the germline V gene are SGHAT and FQDESV (reference sequence). Filled out from reference TRBV11-1 and TRBJ2-7, the complete variable domain reads EAEVAQSPRYKITEKSQAVAFWCDPISGHATLYWYRQILGQGPELLVQFQDESVVDDSQLPKDRFSAERLKGVDSTLKIQPAELGDSAMYLCASSSSGNRYEQYFGPGTRLTVT.

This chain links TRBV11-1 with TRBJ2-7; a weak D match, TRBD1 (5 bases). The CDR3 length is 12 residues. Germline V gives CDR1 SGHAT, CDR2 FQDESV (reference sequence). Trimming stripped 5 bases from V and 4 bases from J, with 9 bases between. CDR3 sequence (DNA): TGTGCCAGCAGCCCGGACAAGTACGAGCAGTACTTC. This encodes CASSPDKYEQYF.

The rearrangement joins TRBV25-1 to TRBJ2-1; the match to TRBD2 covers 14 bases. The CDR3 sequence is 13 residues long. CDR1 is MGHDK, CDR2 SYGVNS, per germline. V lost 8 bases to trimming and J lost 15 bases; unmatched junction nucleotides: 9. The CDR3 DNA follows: TGTGCCAGCCAGGCGGGACTAGCGGGAGTGGCGTTCTTC. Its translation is CASQAGLAGVAFF.

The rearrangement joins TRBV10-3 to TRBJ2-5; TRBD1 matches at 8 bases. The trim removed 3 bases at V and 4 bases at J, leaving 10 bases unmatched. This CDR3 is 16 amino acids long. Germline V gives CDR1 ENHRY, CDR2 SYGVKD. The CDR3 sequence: CAISDQRQGSLETQYF. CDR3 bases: TGTGCCATCAGTGATCAACGACAGGGGAGTTTAGAGACCCAGTACTTC.

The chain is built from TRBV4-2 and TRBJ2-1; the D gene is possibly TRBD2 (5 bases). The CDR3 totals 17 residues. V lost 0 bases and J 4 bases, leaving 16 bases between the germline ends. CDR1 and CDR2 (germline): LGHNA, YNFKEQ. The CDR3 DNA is TGTGCCAGCAGCCAAGATAGGTTGGAGGCCCTTTACAATGAGCAGTTCTTC. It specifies CASSQDRLEALYNEQFF.

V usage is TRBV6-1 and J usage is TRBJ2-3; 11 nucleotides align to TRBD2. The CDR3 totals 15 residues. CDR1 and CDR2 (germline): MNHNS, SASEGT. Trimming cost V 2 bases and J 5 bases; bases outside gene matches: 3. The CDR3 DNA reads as TGTGCCAGCAGTGAATCACTAGCGGGAGTAGATACGCAGTATTTT. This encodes CASSESLAGVDTQYF.

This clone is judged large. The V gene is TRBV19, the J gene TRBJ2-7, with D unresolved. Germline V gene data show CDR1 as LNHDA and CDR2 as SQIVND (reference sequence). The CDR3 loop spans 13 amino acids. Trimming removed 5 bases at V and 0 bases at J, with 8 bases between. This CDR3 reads CASSLQVSYEQYF. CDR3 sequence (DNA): TGTGCCAGTAGTTTGCAGGTCTCCTACGAGCAGTACTTC.

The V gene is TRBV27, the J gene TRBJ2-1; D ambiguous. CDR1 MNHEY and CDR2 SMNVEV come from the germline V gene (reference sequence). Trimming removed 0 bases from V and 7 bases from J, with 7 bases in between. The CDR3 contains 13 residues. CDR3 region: CASSLSRRNEQFF. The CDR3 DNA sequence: TGTGCCAGCAGTTTATCCCGTCGGAATGAGCAGTTCTTC.

The CDR3 is CASSQDRGVEQYF. CDR3 sequence (DNA): TGCGCCAGCAGCCAAGATCGGGGAGTCGAGCAGTACTTC. The V gene is TRBV4-3, the J gene TRBJ2-7; TRBD2 is a possible D gene (5 bases). Trimming removed 0 bases from V and 6 bases from J, with 9 bases in between. CDR1 is LGHNA and CDR2 is YSLEER in the germline V gene. This CDR3 contains 13 residues.

CDR3 region: CASSSGGNTEAFF. The CDR3 region has the DNA TGTGCCAGCAGCTCGGGGGGGAACACTGAAGCTTTCTTT. The chain employs TRBV27 and TRBJ1-1; tentative D call: TRBD1 (5 bases). Per the germline V gene, CDR1 is MNHEY and CDR2 is SMNVEV (reference sequence). Trimming took 6 bases from V and 1 from J, leaving 9 bases between them. This CDR3 spans 13 amino acids.

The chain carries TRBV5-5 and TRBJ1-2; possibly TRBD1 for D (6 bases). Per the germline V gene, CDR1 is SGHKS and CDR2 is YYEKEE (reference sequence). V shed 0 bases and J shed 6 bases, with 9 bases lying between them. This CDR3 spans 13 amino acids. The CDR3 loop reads CASSLGGPDGYTF. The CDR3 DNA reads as TGTGCCAGCAGCTTGGGGGGGCCAGATGGCTACACCTTC.

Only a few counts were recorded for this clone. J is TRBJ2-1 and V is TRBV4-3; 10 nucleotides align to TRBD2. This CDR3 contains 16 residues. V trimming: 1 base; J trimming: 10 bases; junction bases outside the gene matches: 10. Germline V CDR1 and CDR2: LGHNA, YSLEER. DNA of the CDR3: TGCGCCAGCAGCCAAGGGAGCGGGGGGGCCGTCCGAGAGCAGTTCTTC. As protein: CASSQGSGGAVREQFF.

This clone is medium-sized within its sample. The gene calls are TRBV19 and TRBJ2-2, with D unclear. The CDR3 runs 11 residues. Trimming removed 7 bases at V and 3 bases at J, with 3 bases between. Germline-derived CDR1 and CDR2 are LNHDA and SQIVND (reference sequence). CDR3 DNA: TGTGCCAGTACAGACACCGGGGAGCTGTTTTTT. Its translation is CASTDTGELFF.

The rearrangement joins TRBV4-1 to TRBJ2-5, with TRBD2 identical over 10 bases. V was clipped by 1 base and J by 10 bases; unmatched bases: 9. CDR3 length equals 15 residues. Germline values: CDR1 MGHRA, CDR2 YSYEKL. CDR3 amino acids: CASSQVLSGGDDQYF. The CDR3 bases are TGCGCCAGCAGCCAAGTCCTCAGCGGGGGGGATGACCAGTACTTC.

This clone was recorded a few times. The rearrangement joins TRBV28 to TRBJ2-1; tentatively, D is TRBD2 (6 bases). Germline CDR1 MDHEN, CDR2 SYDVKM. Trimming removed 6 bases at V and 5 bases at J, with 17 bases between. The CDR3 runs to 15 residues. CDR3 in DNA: TGTGCCAGCAGCCGAGGACTAAATTCCAACAATGAGCAGTTCTTC. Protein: CASSRGLNSNNEQFF.

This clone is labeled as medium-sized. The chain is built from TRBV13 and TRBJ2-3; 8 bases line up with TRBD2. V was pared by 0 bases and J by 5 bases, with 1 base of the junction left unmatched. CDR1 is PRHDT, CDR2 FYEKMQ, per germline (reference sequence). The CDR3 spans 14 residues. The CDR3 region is CASSLGLAGDTQYF. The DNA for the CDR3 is TGTGCCAGCAGCTTAGGTCTAGCGGGAGATACGCAGTATTTT.

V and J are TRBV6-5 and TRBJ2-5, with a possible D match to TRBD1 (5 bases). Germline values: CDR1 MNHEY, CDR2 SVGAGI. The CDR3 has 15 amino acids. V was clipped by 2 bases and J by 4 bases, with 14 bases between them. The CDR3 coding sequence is TGTGCCAGCAGTTACGAAAAGGGGATGGGAGAGACCCAGTACTTC. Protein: CASSYEKGMGETQYF.

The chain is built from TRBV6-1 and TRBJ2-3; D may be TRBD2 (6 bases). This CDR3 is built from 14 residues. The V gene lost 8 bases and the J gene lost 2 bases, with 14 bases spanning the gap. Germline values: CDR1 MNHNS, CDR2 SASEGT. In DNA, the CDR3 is TGTGCCAGCGGTACGGGAGAGGACACAGATACGCAGTATTTT. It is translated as CASGTGEDTDTQYF.

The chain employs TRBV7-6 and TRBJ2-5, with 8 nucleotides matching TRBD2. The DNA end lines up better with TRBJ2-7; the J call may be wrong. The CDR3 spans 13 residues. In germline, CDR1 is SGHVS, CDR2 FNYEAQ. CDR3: CASSHPGGYEQYF. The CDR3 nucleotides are TGTGCCAGCAGTCACCCGGGGGGGTACGAGCAGTACTTC.

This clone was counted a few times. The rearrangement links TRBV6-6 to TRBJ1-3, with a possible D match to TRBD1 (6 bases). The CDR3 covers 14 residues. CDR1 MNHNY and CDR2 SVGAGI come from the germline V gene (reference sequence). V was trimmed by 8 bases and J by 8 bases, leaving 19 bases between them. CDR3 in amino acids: CASRVTAGADTIYF. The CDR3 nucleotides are TGTGCCAGCCGAGTAACGGCAGGGGCGGACACCATATATTTT.

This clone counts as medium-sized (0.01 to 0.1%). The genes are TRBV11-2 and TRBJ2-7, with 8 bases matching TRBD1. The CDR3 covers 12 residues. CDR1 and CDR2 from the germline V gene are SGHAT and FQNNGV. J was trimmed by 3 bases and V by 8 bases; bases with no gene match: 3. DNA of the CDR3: TGTGCCAGCGCAACAGGGGGCTACGAGCAGTACTTC. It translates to CASATGGYEQYF.

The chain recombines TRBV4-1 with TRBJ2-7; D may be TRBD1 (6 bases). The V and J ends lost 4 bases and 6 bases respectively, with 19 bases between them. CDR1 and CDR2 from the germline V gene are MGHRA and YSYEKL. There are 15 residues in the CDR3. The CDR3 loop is CASSPELGPRGEQYF. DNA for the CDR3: TGCGCCAGCAGCCCTGAACTAGGCCCCAGGGGCGAGCAGTACTTC.

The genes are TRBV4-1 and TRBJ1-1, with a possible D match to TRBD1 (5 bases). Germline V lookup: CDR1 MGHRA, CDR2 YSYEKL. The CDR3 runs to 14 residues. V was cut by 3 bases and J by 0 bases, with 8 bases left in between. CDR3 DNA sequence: TGCGCCAGCAGCCACAGGGAAATGAACACTGAAGCTTTCTTT. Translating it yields CASSHREMNTEAFF.

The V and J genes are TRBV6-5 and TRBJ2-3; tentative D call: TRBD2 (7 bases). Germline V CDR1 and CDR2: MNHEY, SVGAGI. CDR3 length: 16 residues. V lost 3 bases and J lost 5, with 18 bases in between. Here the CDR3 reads CASSYPPGGGRDTQYF. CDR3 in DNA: TGTGCCAGCAGTTATCCTCCGGGGGGCGGACGAGATACGCAGTATTTT.

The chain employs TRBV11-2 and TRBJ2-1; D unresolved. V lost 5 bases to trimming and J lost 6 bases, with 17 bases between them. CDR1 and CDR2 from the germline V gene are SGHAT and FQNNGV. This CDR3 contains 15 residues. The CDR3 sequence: CASSPYPQVGNEQFF. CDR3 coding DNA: TGTGCCAGCAGCCCGTACCCCCAGGTGGGCAATGAGCAGTTCTTC.

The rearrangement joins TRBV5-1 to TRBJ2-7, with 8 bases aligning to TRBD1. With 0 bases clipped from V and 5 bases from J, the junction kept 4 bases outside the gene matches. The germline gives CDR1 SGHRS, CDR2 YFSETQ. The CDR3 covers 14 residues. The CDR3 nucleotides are TGCGCCAGCAGCTTGGGACAGGGGACCAACGAGCAGTACTTC. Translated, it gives CASSLGQGTNEQYF.

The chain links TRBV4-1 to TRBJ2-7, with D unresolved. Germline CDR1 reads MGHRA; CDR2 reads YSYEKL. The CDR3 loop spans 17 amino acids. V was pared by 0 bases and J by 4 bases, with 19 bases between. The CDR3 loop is CASSQEAQIPGLYEQYF. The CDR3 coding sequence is TGCGCCAGCAGCCAAGAGGCCCAAATTCCGGGTCTATACGAGCAGTACTTC.